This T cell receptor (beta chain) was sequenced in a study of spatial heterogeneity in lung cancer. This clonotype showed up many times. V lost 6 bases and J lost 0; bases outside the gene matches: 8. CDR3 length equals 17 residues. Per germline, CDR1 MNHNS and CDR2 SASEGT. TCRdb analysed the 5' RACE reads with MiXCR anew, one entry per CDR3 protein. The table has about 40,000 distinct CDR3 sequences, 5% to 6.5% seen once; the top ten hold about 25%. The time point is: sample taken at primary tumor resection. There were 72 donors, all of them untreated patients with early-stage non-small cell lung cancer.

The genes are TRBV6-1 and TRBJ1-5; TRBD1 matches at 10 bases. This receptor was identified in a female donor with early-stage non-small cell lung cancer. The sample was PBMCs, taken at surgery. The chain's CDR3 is CASRAGTGDHSNQPQHF. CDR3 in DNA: TGTGCCAGCAGAGCCGGGACAGGGGATCATAGCAATCAGCCCCAGCATTTT.